These 10 T cell receptor beta chains were all obtained from the same sample, sequenced in a study of T cell responses to AZD1222 COVID-19 vaccine. Method: immunoSEQ multiplex PCR; TCRdb's copy keeps in-frame clones and lacks some. The repertoire holds tens of thousands of clones, with more than 70% as singletons. The specimen was peripheral blood, collected on day 0 of AZD1222 vaccination. Every receptor here comes from an adult in good health.

The V and J genes are TRBV9 and TRBJ2-5; TRBD2 is a possible D gene (7 bases). There are 15 residues in the CDR3. V lost 6 bases and J 4 bases, leaving 19 bases between the germline ends. The germline gives CDR1 SGDLS, CDR2 YYNGEE. CDR3 amino acids: CASTRGGANGETQYF. CDR3 coding DNA: TGTGCCAGCACCCGAGGGGGGGCGAACGGAGAGACCCAGTACTTC.

This clone was observed a few times. The chain couples TRBV13 to TRBJ1-5, with D perhaps TRBD1 (6 bases). V dropped 1 base and J dropped 6 bases, with 7 bases sitting between them. Germline assignment: CDR1 PRHDT and CDR2 FYEKMQ (reference sequence). The CDR3 has 13 amino acids. The CDR3 DNA follows: TGTGCCAGCAGCTTAGCCAGGGGTCAGCCCCAGCATTTT. Protein product: CASSLARGQPQHF.

This clone is a singleton in its sample. The chain recombines TRBV6-5 with TRBJ2-5, with TRBD1 matching 8 bases. Germline loops: CDR1 MNHEY, CDR2 SVGAGI. The CDR3 loop spans 14 amino acids. J was trimmed by 0 bases and V by 6 bases; bases with no gene match: 3. The CDR3 DNA reads TGTGCCAGCAGCCGGGACAGGTACCAAGAGACCCAGTACTTC. This translates into CASSRDRYQETQYF.

The chain employs TRBV19 and TRBJ1-2; D remains unclear. V dropped 3 bases and J dropped 0 bases, with 8 bases sitting between them. The CDR3 consists of 14 residues. The germline CDR1 and CDR2 sequences are LNHDA and SQIVND (reference sequence). Here the CDR3 reads CASSIRTSNYGYTF. In DNA form, the CDR3 reads TGTGCCAGTAGTATCAGGACCTCTAACTATGGCTACACCTTC.

This chain connects TRBV28 to TRBJ2-7; a weak D match, TRBD2 (5 bases). The length of the CDR3 is 12 residues. V was cut by 8 bases and J by 2 bases, with 10 bases left in between. The germline V gene has CDR1 MDHEN and CDR2 SYDVKM. The CDR3 protein is CASQVEAYEQYF. In DNA, the CDR3 is TGTGCCAGCCAGGTGGAGGCCTACGAGCAGTACTTC.

This chain connects TRBV4-3 to TRBJ1-1; D ambiguous. Per the germline V gene, CDR1 is LGHNA and CDR2 is YSLEER. CDR3 length equals 13 residues. V shed 3 bases and J shed 5 bases, with 10 bases lying between them. CDR3 DNA sequence: TGCGCCAGCAGCCAGTCCGGGGTAACTGAAGCTTTCTTT. Amino acid sequence: CASSQSGVTEAFF.

This chain connects TRBV18 to TRBJ1-5; D is unresolved. The CDR3 is 14 amino acids. The V end was cut by 0 bases, the J end by 4 bases, with 7 bases between. Germline V CDR1 and CDR2: KGHSH, LQKENI. The CDR3 here is CASSPPNGNQPQHF. CDR3 DNA: TGTGCCAGCTCACCACCGAACGGGAATCAGCCCCAGCATTTT.

The chain couples TRBV6-2 or TRBV6-3 to TRBJ2-7, with D tentatively TRBD1 (6 bases). Germline CDR1 MNHEY, CDR2 SVGEGT. CDR3 size: 12 residues. V gave up 5 bases and J gave up 5 bases, with 10 bases separating them. CDR3 in amino acids: CASSSRTDEQYF. CDR3 nucleotides: TGTGCCAGCAGTAGCCGGACAGACGAGCAGTACTTC.

J is TRBJ1-5 and V is TRBV6-6; 9 nucleotides agree with TRBD1. J gave up 2 bases and V 6 bases, and 2 bases lay outside the gene matches. Germline lookup yields CDR1 MNHNY and CDR2 SVGAGI (reference sequence). The CDR3 has 14 amino acids. This CDR3 reads CASSRDRGNQPQHF. The CDR3 DNA reads TGTGCCAGCAGCCGGGACAGGGGCAATCAGCCCCAGCATTTT.

This chain joins TRBV7-9 and TRBJ2-5; a possible D gene is TRBD1 (6 bases). This CDR3 contains 16 residues. Germline V gene sequence: CDR1 SEHNR, CDR2 FQNEAQ (reference sequence). The V end lost 5 bases, the J end lost 2 bases, and 18 bases lay between the germline ends. CDR3 residues: CASSARGGGTQETQYF. For the CDR3, the DNA is TGTGCCAGCAGCGCCCGAGGGGGTGGTACACAAGAGACCCAGTACTTC.